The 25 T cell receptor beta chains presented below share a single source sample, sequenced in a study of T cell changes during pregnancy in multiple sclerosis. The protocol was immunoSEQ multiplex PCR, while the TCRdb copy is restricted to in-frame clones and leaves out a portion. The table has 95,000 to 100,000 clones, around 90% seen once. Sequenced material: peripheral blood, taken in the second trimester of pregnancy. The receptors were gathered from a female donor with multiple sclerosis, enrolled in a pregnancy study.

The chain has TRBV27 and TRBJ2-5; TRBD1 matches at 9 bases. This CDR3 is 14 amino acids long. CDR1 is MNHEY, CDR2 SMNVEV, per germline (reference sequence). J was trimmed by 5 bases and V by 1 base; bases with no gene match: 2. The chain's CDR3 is CASSLWTGDETQYF. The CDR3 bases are TGTGCCAGCAGTTTATGGACAGGGGATGAGACCCAGTACTTC.

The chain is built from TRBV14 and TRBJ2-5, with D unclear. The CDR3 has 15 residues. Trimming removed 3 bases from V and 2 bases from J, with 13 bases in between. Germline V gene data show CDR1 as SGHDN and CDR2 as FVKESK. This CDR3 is CASSQPNTFQETQYF. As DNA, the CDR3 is TGTGCCAGCAGCCAGCCCAACACCTTTCAAGAGACCCAGTACTTC.

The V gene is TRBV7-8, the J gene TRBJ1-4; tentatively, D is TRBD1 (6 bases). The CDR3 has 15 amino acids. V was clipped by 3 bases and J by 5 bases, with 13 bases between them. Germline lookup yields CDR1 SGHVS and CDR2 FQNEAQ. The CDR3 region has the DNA TGTGCCAGCAGCTTTGTATGGCAGGGGAATGAAAAACTGTTTTTT. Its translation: CASSFVWQGNEKLFF.

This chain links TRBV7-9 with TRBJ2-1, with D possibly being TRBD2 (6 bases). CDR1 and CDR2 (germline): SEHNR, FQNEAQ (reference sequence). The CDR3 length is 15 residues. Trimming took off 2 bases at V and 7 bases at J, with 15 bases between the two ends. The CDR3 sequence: CASSLQAGGPNEQFF. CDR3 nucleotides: TGTGCCAGCAGCTTACAGGCAGGAGGGCCTAATGAGCAGTTCTTC.

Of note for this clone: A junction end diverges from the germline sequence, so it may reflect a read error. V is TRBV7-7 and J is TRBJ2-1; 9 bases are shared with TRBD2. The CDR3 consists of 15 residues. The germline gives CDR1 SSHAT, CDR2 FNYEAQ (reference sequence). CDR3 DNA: TGTGCTAGCAGCTCGGGGCGGGAGGGTTCGGGTGAGCAGTTCTTC. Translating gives CASSSGREGSGEQFF.

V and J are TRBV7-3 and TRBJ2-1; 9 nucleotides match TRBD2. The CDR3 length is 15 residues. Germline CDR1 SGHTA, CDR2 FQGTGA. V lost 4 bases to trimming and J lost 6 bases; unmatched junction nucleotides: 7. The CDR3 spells CASSSGLAGLNEQFF. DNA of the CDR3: TGTGCCAGCAGCTCTGGGCTAGCGGGACTCAATGAGCAGTTCTTC.

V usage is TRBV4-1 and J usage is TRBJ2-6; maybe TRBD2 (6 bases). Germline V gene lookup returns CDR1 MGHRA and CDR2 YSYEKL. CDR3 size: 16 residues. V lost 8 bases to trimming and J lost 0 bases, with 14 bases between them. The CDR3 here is CASEEGLISGANVLTF. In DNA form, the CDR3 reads TGCGCCAGCGAGGAGGGGCTCATCTCTGGGGCCAACGTCCTGACTTTC.

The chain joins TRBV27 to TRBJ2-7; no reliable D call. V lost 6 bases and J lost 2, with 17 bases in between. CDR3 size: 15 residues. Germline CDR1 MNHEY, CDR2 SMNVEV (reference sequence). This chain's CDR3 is CASRSGVGWAYEQYF. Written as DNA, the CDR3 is TGTGCCAGCAGGTCCGGAGTGGGTTGGGCCTACGAGCAGTACTTC.

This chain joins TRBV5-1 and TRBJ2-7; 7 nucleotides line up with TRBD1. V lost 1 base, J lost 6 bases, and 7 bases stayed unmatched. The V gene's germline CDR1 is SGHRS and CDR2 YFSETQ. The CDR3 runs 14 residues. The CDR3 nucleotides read TGCGCCAGCAGCTTGCGGGACAGAGGTGGCGAGCAGTACTTC. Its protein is CASSLRDRGGEQYF.

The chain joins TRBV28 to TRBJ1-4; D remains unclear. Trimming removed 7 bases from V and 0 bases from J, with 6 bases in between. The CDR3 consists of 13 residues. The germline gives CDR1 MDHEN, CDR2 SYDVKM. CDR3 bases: TGTGCCAGCATGGCGGCAACTAATGAAAAACTGTTTTTT. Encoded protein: CASMAATNEKLFF.

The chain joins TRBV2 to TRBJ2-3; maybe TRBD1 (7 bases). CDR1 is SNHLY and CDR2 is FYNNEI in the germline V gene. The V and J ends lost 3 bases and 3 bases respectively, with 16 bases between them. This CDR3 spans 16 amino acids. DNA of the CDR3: TGTGCCAGCAGTGAGTCTGGAGGGGGCAGTACAGATACGCAGTATTTT. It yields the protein CASSESGGGSTDTQYF.

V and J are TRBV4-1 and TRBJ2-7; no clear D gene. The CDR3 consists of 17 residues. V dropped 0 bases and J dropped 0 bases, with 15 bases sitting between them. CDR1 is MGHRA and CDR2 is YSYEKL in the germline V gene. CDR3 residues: CASSQEIPTRSSYEQYF. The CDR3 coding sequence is TGCGCCAGCAGCCAAGAGATCCCAACCCGGAGCTCCTACGAGCAGTACTTC.

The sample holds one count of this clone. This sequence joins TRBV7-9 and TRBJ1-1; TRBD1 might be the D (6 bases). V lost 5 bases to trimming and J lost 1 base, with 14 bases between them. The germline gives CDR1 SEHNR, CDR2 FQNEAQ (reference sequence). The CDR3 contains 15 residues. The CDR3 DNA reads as TGTGCCAGCAGCCCCCTCAGGGGATGGAACACTGAAGCTTTCTTT. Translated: CASSPLRGWNTEAFF. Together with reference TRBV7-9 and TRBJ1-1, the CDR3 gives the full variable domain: DTGVSQNPRHKITKRGQNVTFRCDPISEHNRLYWYRQTLGQGPEFLTYFQNEAQLEKSRLLSDRFSAERPKGSFSTLEIQRTEQGDSAMYLCASSPLRGWNTEAFFGQGTRLTVV.

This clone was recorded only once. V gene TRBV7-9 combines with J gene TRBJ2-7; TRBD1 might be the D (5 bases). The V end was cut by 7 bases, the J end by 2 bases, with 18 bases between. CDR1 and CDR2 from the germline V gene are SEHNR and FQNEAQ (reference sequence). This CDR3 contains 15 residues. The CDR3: CASTPGNLDPYEQYF. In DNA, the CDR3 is TGTGCCAGCACCCCAGGGAATCTTGATCCCTACGAGCAGTACTTC. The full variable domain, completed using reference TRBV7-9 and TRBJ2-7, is DTGVSQNPRHKITKRGQNVTFRCDPISEHNRLYWYRQTLGQGPEFLTYFQNEAQLEKSRLLSDRFSAERPKGSFSTLEIQRTEQGDSAMYLCASTPGNLDPYEQYFGPGTRLTVT.

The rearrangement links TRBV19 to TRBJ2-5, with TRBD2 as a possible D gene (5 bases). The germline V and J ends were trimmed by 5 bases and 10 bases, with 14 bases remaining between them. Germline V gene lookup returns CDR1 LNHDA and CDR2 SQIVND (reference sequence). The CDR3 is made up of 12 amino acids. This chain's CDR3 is CASSHPSGLQYF. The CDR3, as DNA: TGTGCCAGTAGTCACCCGAGCGGCCTCCAGTACTTC.

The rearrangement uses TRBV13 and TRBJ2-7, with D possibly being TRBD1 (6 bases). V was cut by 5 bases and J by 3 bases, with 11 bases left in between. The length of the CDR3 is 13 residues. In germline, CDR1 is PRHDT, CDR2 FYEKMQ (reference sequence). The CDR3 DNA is TGTGCCAGCAGCCCCGGGACATACTACGAGCAGTACTTC. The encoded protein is CASSPGTYYEQYF.

For the CDR3, the DNA is TGTGCCAGCAGCCCTAGCGGGAGAGGGTACAATGAGCAGTTCTTC. Translating gives CASSPSGRGYNEQFF. The genes are TRBV5-4 and TRBJ2-1; 10 bases line up with TRBD2. Trimming took 4 bases from V and 4 from J; bases not matched to a gene: 5. This CDR3 comprises 15 residues. In germline, CDR1 is SGHNT, CDR2 YYREEE (reference sequence).

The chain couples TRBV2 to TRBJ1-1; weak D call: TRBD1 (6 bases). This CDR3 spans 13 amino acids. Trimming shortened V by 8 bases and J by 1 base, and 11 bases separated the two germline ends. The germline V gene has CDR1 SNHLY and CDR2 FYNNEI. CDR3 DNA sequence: TGTGCCAGCCGAGGACAGCAGAACACTGAAGCTTTCTTT. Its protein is CASRGQQNTEAFF.

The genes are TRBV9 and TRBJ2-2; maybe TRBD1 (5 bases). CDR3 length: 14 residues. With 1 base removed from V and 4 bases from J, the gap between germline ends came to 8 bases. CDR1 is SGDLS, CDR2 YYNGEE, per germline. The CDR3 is CASSVSQGTGELFF. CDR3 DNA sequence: TGTGCCAGCAGCGTATCGCAGGGCACCGGGGAGCTGTTTTTT. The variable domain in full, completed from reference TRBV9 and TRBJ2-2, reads DSGVTQTPKHLITATGQRVTLRCSPRSGDLSVYWYQQSLDQGLQFLIQYYNGEERAKGNILERFSAQQFPDLHSELNLSSLELGDSALYFCASSVSQGTGELFFGEGSRLTVL.

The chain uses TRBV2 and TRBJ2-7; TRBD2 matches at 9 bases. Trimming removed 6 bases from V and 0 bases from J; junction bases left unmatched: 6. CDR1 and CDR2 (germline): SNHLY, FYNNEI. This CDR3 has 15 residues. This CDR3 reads CASSELAGRSYEQYF. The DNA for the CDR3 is TGTGCCAGCAGCGAGCTAGCGGGGCGCTCCTACGAGCAGTACTTC. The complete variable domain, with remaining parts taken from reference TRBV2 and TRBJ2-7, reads EPEVTQTPSHQVTQMGQEVILRCVPISNHLYFYWYRQILGQKVEFLVSFYNNEISEKSEIFDDQFSVERPDGSNFTLKIRSTKLEDSAMYFCASSELAGRSYEQYFGPGTRLTVT.

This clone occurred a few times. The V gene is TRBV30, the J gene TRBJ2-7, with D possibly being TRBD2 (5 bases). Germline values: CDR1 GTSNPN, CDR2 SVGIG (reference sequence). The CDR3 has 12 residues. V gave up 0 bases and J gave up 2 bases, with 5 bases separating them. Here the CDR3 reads CAWSVGAYEQYF. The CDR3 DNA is TGTGCCTGGAGTGTGGGAGCCTACGAGCAGTACTTC.

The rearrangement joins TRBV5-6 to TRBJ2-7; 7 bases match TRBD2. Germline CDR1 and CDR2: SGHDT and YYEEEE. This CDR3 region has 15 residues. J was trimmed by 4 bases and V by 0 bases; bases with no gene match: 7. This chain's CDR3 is CASSLDPRAGYEQYF. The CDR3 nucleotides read TGTGCCAGCAGCTTGGACCCACGAGCGGGGTACGAGCAGTACTTC.

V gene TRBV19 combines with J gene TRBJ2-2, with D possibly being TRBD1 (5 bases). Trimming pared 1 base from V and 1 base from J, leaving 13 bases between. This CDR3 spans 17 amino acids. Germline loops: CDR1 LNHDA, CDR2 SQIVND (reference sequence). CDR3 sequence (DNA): TGTGCCAGTAGTATAGCAAGGGGTTTGGGGAACACCGGGGAGCTGTTTTTT. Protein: CASSIARGLGNTGELFF.

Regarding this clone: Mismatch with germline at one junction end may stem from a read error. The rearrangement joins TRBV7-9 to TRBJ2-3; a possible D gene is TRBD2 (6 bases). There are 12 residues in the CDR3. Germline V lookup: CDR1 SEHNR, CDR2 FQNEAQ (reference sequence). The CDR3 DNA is TGTGCCAGCAGCTTCCCCCGGGGGACGCAATATTTT. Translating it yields CASSFPRGTQYF. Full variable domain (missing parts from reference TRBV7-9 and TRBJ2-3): DTGVSQNPRHKITKRGQNVTFRCDPISEHNRLYWYRQTLGQGPEFLTYFQNEAQLEKSRLLSDRFSAERPKGSFSTLEIQRTEQGDSAMYLCASSFPRGTQYFGPGTRLTVL.

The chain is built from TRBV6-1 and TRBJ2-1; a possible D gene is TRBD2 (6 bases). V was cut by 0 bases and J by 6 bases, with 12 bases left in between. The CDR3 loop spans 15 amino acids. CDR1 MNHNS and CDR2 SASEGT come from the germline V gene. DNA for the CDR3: TGTGCCAGCAGTGAAGCTGCGGGAACCTTCAATGAGCAGTTCTTC. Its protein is CASSEAAGTFNEQFF.